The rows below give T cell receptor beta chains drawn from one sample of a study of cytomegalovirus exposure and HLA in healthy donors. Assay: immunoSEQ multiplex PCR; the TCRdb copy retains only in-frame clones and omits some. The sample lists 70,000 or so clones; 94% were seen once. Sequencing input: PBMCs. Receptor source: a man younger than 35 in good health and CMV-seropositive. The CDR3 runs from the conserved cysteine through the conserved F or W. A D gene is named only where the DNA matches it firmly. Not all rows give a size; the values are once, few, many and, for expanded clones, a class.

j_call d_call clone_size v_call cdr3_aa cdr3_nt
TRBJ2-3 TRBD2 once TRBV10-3 CAIREGLAGTLDTQYF TGTGCCATCAGAGAAGGACTAGCGGGGACCTTAGATACGCAGTATTTT
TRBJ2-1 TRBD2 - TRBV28 CASRLAGVLNEQFF TGTGCCAGCAGGCTAGCGGGAGTCCTCAATGAGCAGTTCTTC
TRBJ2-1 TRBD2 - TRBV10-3 CAISDRLAGLDEQFF TGTGCCATCAGTGATAGACTAGCGGGACTCGATGAGCAGTTCTTC
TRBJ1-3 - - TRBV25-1 CASSEWGISGNTIYF TGTGCCAGCAGTGAATGGGGCATCTCTGGAAACACCATATATTTT
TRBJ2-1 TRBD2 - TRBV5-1 CASSPALAGGFRGRFF TGCGCCAGCAGCCCCGCTCTAGCGGGAGGGTTTAGGGGGCGGTTCTTC
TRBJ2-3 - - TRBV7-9 CASSFTEKAADTQYF TGTGCCAGCAGCTTCACAGAGAAGGCCGCAGATACGCAGTATTTT
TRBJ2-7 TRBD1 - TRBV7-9 CASSPNRDRVEEQYF TGTGCCAGCAGTCCGAACCGGGACAGGGTAGAGGAGCAGTACTTC
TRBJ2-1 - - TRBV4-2 CASSPTQGGHEQFF TGTGCCAGCAGCCCTACCCAGGGGGGACATGAGCAGTTCTTC
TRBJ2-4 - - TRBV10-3 CAISNSSGLNIQYF TGTGCCATCAGTAATAGTAGCGGTTTAAACATTCAGTACTTC
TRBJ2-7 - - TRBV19 CASSAGGSYEQYF TGTGCCAGTAGCGCCGGGGGATCCTACGAGCAGTACTTC
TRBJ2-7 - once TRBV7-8 CASSLGPHYEQYF TGTGCCAGCAGCTTAGGCCCACACTACGAGCAGTACTTC
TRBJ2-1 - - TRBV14 CASSQGKRGNEQFF TGTGCCAGCAGCCAAGGGAAACGCGGCAATGAGCAGTTCTTC
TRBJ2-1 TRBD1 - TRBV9 CASSAAGTENNEQFF TGTGCCAGCAGCGCTGCCGGGACAGAGAACAATGAGCAGTTCTTC
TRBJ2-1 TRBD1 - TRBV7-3 CASSPGQGGEQFF TGTGCCAGCAGCCCGGGACAGGGTGGTGAGCAGTTCTTC
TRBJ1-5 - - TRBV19 CASSMRMGQPQHF TGTGCCAGTAGTATGAGGATGGGTCAGCCCCAGCATTTT
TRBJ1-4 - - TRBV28 CASSWLGATNEKLFF TGTGCCAGCAGTTGGCTGGGCGCGACTAATGAAAAACTGTTTTTT
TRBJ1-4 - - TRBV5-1 CASSSIGTGANEKLFF TGCGCCAGCAGCTCTATAGGGACGGGAGCTAATGAAAAACTGTTTTTT
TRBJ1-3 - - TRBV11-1 CASTTSPRTGNTIYF TGTGCCAGCACCACAAGCCCCCGGACAGGAAACACCATATATTTT
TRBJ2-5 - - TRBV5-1 CASSLASRARQETQYF TGCGCCAGCAGCTTGGCCTCCAGGGCCCGACAAGAGACCCAGTACTTC
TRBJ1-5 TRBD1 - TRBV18 CASSPPRQGGNQPQHF TGTGCCAGCTCACCACCCCGACAGGGGGGCAATCAGCCCCAGCATTTT
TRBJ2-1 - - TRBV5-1 CASSLAGNEQFF TGCGCCAGCAGCTTGGCAGGAAATGAGCAGTTCTTC
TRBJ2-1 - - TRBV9 CASSLEFRGNEQFF TGTGCCAGCAGCCTAGAGTTCCGGGGTAATGAGCAGTTCTTC
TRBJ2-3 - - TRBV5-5 CASSLGTAPRTQYF TGTGCCAGCAGCTTGGGAACCGCCCCTCGGACGCAGTATTTT
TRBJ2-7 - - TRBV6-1 CASRDTPYEQYF TGTGCCAGCCGGGATACCCCGTACGAGCAGTACTTC
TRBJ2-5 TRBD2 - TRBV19 CASSIEAGAYETQYF TGTGCCAGTAGTATAGAGGCGGGAGCATATGAGACCCAGTACTTC
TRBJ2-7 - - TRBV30 CAWRSTVLPYEQYF TGTGCCTGGAGGTCGACAGTTCTCCCTTACGAGCAGTACTTC
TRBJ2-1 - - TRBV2 CASSDKRLVHHEQFF TGTGCCAGCAGTGACAAGAGACTTGTTCACCATGAGCAGTTCTTC
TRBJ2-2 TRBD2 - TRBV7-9 CASSLGRNSGSSGELFF TGTGCCAGCAGCTTAGGGAGGAATAGCGGGAGTTCGGGGGAGCTGTTTTTT
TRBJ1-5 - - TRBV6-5 CASSPTGLRNQPQHF TGTGCCAGCAGTCCTACAGGGTTGAGAAATCAGCCCCAGCATTTT
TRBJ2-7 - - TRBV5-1 CAQQRQGGYEQYF TGCGCGCAGCAGCGGCAGGGAGGTTACGAGCAGTACTTC
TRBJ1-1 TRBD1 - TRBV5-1 CASSLVPTGAEEAFF TGCGCCAGCAGCTTGGTGCCCACAGGGGCGGAGGAAGCTTTCTTT
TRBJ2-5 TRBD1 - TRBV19 CASRQVGQGKTQYF TGTGCCAGTAGACAAGTAGGACAGGGGAAGACCCAGTACTTC
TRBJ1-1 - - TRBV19 CASSMGVVNTEAFF TGTGCCAGTAGCATGGGAGTGGTGAACACTGAAGCTTTCTTT